A single sample is the source of the 21 T cell receptor beta chains below, sequenced in a study of Graves' ophthalmopathy and Graves' hyperthyroidism. The study amplified TCR beta CDR3 regions using RNA transcripts. HTBI primers were used in a first-round RT-PCR, which preceded a second-round multiplex PCR. Each CDR3 protein is one row after TCRdb ran MiXCR on the multiplex PCR reads. The sample has 1 million to 1.3 million distinct CDR3 sequences, approximately 35% seen once; the top ten hold 11%. The specimen was peripheral blood or thyroid tissue (not recorded which). These receptors all come from an adult man with Graves' hyperthyroidism.

This clonotype was seen a single time. The chain employs TRBV5-1 and TRBJ2-3; TRBD2 aligns across 8 bases. Looked up from germline, CDR1 is SGHRS and CDR2 is YFSETQ. This CDR3 region has 15 residues. The J segment lost 0 bases and the V segment lost 4 bases, leaving 4 bases of the junction unmatched. The CDR3 sequence: CASSGGGSSTDTQYF. CDR3 sequence (DNA): TGCGCCAGCAGCGGCGGGGGGTCTAGCACAGATACGCAGTATTTT.

This clonotype has at least ten counts. The CDR3 nucleotides read TGTGCCAGCAGAAGGACTAGCGGGGGGTTGAGTACCCAGTACTTC. Protein: CASRRTSGGLSTQYF. V and J are TRBV7-2 and TRBJ2-5; 14 bases fit TRBD2. Trimming took 6 bases from V and 8 from J; bases not matched to a gene: 8. Germline lookup yields CDR1 SGHTA and CDR2 FQGNSA. There are 15 residues in the CDR3.

V gene TRBV12-3 or TRBV12-4 combines with J gene TRBJ1-1, with D possibly TRBD1 on 5 matching bases. Trimming took 3 bases from V and 4 from J, leaving 15 bases between them. The CDR3 has 15 residues. CDR3 in amino acids: CASSFVSGKGTEAFF. CDR3 DNA: TGTGCCAGCAGTTTTGTGTCAGGGAAGGGCACTGAAGCTTTCTTT.

This chain links TRBV5-4 with TRBJ2-7; 8 nucleotides line up with TRBD1. Germline V gene data show CDR1 as SGHNT and CDR2 as YYREEE (reference sequence). V trimming: 4 bases; J trimming: 0 bases; junction bases outside the gene matches: 6. The CDR3 is 15 residues long. The CDR3 DNA reads TGTGCCAGCAGCAAGGGACAGGCCAACTCCTACGAGCAGTACTTC. Its protein product is CASSKGQANSYEQYF.

This clonotype was picked up a small number of times. This chain links TRBV20-1 with TRBJ2-2; possible D gene TRBD1, 5 bases. Trimming took off 4 bases at V and 2 bases at J, with 17 bases between the two ends. The CDR3 has 16 amino acids. Germline V gives CDR1 DFQATT, CDR2 SNEGSKA (reference sequence). CDR3 residues: CSATIGHLLNTGELFF. The CDR3 DNA follows: TGCAGTGCTACAATCGGACACCTGCTTAACACCGGGGAGCTGTTTTTT.

Here the CDR3 reads CASSSTSSGFRETQYF. In DNA, the CDR3 is TGTGCCAGCAGCTCTACCTCCTCGGGGTTTCGAGAGACCCAGTACTTC. The chain is built from TRBV7-9 and TRBJ2-5; weak D call: TRBD2 (5 bases). Germline V gene lookup returns CDR1 SEHNR and CDR2 FQNEAQ (reference sequence). This CDR3 region has 16 residues. The V end was cut by 4 bases, the J end by 4 bases, with 19 bases between. The whole variable domain, filled in from reference TRBV7-9 and TRBJ2-5, reads DTGVSQNPRHKITKRGQNVTFRCDPISEHNRLYWYRQTLGQGPEFLTYFQNEAQLEKSRLLSDRFSAERPKGSFSTLEIQRTEQGDSAMYLCASSSTSSGFRETQYFGPGTRLLVL.

This clonotype was observed a handful of times. The rearrangement joins TRBV7-2 to TRBJ2-5; perhaps TRBD1 as D (5 bases). Germline CDR1 and CDR2: SGHTA and FQGNSA. The CDR3 runs to 17 residues. V was cut by 5 bases and J by 1 base, with 20 bases left in between. The CDR3 spells CASSPESDTRSQETQYF. The CDR3 region has the DNA TGTGCCAGCAGCCCCGAGTCGGACACGAGAAGCCAAGAGACCCAGTACTTC.

V is TRBV29-1 and J is TRBJ1-3, with D possibly TRBD1 on 5 matching bases. There are 14 residues in the CDR3. V was cut by 4 bases and J by 0 bases, with 10 bases left in between. Germline V lookup: CDR1 SQVTM, CDR2 ANQGSEA. The CDR3, as DNA: TGCAGCGTTGCCAGGGTGGACTCTGGAAACACCATATATTTT. This gives the protein CSVARVDSGNTIYF.

The sample holds many counts of this clonotype. The chain couples TRBV7-6 to TRBJ2-7; D not certain. This CDR3 comprises 15 residues. Trimming removed 0 bases from V and 3 bases from J, with 12 bases in between. Germline loops: CDR1 SGHVS, CDR2 FNYEAQ. In nucleotides, the CDR3 is TGTGCCAGCAGCTTAGCAGATGGCGTCGACTACGAGCAGTACTTC. Amino acids: CASSLADGVDYEQYF.

This clonotype has only a few counts. The chain carries TRBV25-1 and TRBJ1-1; 7 nucleotides match TRBD1. Unmatched junction bases numbered 18, after V lost 5 bases and J lost 0 bases. Germline assignment: CDR1 MGHDK and CDR2 SYGVNS. The CDR3 spans 19 residues. CDR3 in DNA: TGTGCCAGCAGTTTACGTAACCGGGACAGACGGCTACTGAACACTGAAGCTTTCTTT. It codes for CASSLRNRDRRLLNTEAFF.

The table lists this clonotype with many counts. The chain carries TRBV7-9 and TRBJ2-7; D is perhaps TRBD1 (5 bases). V dropped 5 bases and J dropped 4 bases, with 9 bases sitting between them. The length of the CDR3 is 12 residues. Per germline, CDR1 SEHNR and CDR2 FQNEAQ (reference sequence). CDR3 nucleotide sequence: TGTGCCAGCAGCATGGGGCCTTACGAGCAGTACTTC. This sequence encodes CASSMGPYEQYF. Using reference TRBV7-9 and TRBJ2-7 for the parts outside the CDR3, the full variable domain is DTGVSQNPRHKITKRGQNVTFRCDPISEHNRLYWYRQTLGQGPEFLTYFQNEAQLEKSRLLSDRFSAERPKGSFSTLEIQRTEQGDSAMYLCASSMGPYEQYFGPGTRLTVT.

This clonotype was seen many times. The chain carries TRBV24-1 and TRBJ1-2; 10 bases are shared with TRBD1. Germline V gene sequence: CDR1 KGHDR, CDR2 SFDVKD. J gave up 2 bases and V 3 bases, and 2 bases lay outside the gene matches. The CDR3 contains 15 residues. The CDR3 here is CATSDATGGNYGYTF. The CDR3 nucleotides are TGTGCCACCAGTGATGCGACAGGGGGCAACTATGGCTACACCTTC.

The chain couples TRBV19 to TRBJ1-5; a possible D gene is TRBD1 (5 bases). This CDR3 has 14 amino acids. Germline V gene sequence: CDR1 LNHDA, CDR2 SQIVND (reference sequence). With 5 bases removed from V and 5 bases from J, the gap between germline ends came to 13 bases. CDR3 DNA: TGTGCCAGTAGTCCAGACAGTGACGATCAGCCCCAGCATTTT. Protein sequence: CASSPDSDDQPQHF.

The V and J genes are TRBV24-1 and TRBJ2-5, with 8 nucleotides matching TRBD1. Per germline, CDR1 KGHDR and CDR2 SFDVKD. The CDR3 spans 15 residues. V lost 3 bases, J lost 7 bases, and 9 bases stayed unmatched. The chain's CDR3 is CATSDSPRTGSTQYF. The CDR3 DNA follows: TGTGCCACCAGTGATAGCCCTAGGACAGGGTCGACCCAGTACTTC.

This clonotype has ten or more counts. V gene TRBV19 combines with J gene TRBJ2-5; D gene unclear. The CDR3 is 14 amino acids. From germline, CDR1 is LNHDA and CDR2 SQIVND (reference sequence). V lost 3 bases and J 2 bases, leaving 10 bases between the germline ends. In nucleotides, the CDR3 is TGTGCCAGTAGTATTGACCCGTGGCAAGAGACCCAGTACTTC. It specifies CASSIDPWQETQYF.

This chain links TRBV7-9 with TRBJ1-5, with TRBD1 identical over 10 bases. Germline CDR1 SEHNR, CDR2 FQNEAQ (reference sequence). V shed 5 bases, J shed 8 bases, and the junction held 12 bases outside the gene matches. The CDR3 sequence is 16 residues long. CDR3: CASSPPDRGEYEPQHF. The CDR3 coding sequence is TGTGCCAGCAGCCCACCGGACAGGGGGGAATATGAGCCCCAGCATTTT.

The V and J genes are TRBV7-6 and TRBJ1-5; no firm D call. The V and J ends lost 4 bases and 11 bases respectively, with 18 bases between them. CDR1 is SGHVS, CDR2 FNYEAQ, per germline. The CDR3 has 14 amino acids. CDR3 sequence: CASSSSSRWETQHF. The CDR3 bases are TGTGCCAGCAGCTCCTCCAGCCGGTGGGAGACCCAGCATTTT.

The chain couples TRBV19 to TRBJ1-5; D perhaps matches TRBD1 (6 bases). This CDR3 is 14 amino acids long. V lost 5 bases and J 3 bases, leaving 11 bases between the germline ends. Germline values: CDR1 LNHDA, CDR2 SQIVND (reference sequence). CDR3 nucleotides: TGTGCCAGTAGTGTGGGACAACTCAATCAGCCCCAGCATTTT. Its translation is CASSVGQLNQPQHF.

This clonotype was seen only a few times. The J gene is TRBJ1-1, the V gene TRBV12-3 or TRBV12-4, with TRBD1 identical over 8 bases. The CDR3 covers 16 residues. The V and J ends lost 6 bases and 0 bases, in that order; junction bases with no gene match: 9. The CDR3 here is CASRRYRGVVNTEAFF. CDR3 nucleotide sequence: TGTGCCAGCAGACGATACAGGGGGGTCGTGAACACTGAAGCTTTCTTT.

In this sample, this clonotype turned up once. Just one base apart from a much larger clone, this may be a read error. This chain connects TRBV20-1 to TRBJ1-1, with TRBD1 identical over 7 bases. This CDR3 is built from 14 residues. Germline CDR1 reads DFQATT; CDR2 reads SNEGSKA (reference sequence). After removal of 3 bases from V and 1 base from J, the junction contained 5 bases not matched to a gene. As DNA, the CDR3 is TGCAGTGCTAGGGGACAGTTCAAGAACACTGAAGCTTTCTTT. It yields the protein CSARGQFKNTEAFF.

In this sample, this clonotype turned up many times. V usage is TRBV12-3 or TRBV12-4 and J usage is TRBJ1-4, with 7 bases matching TRBD1. There are 14 residues in the CDR3. The trim removed 6 bases at V and 7 bases at J, leaving 8 bases unmatched. Here the CDR3 DNA reads TGTGCCAGCAGCAAGGGGGCGCGGGCTGAAAAACTGTTTTTT. Translated: CASSKGARAEKLFF.